This TCR beta chain was recorded in a study of cytomegalovirus exposure and HLA in healthy donors. Germline trimming cut 0 bases from V and 7 bases from J; bases unmatched to any gene: 9. CDR3 length equals 14 residues. Germline V gene data show CDR1 as GTSNPN and CDR2 as SVGIG (reference sequence). It was with 60 Vbeta and 13 Jbeta primers that the PCR ran. Generated by immunoSEQ multiplex PCR, the TCRdb table keeps only in-frame clones and is missing some. The listing contains about 53,000 clones. Sequences were obtained from PBMCs. The V call is TRBV30, the J call TRBJ2-7, with TRBD2 identical over 7 bases. This TCR was recovered from a young man in good health and CMV-seropositive. As DNA, the CDR3 is TGTGCCTGGAGTGTGGGGGGGAGGGCTGGAGAGCAGTACTTC. The encoded protein is CAWSVGGRAGEQYF.